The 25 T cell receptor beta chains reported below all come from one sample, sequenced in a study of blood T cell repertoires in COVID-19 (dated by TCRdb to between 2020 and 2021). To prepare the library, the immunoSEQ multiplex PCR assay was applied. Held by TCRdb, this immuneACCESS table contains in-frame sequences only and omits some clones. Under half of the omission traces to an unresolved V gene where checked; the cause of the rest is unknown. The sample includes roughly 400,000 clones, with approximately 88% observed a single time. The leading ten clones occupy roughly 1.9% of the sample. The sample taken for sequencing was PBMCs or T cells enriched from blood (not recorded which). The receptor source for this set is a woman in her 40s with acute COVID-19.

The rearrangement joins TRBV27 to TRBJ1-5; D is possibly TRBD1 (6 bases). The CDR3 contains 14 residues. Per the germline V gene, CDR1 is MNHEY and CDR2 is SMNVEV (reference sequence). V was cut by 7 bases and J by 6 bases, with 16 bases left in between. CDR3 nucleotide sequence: TGTGCCAGCACCTCCAGTCCAGGGGTTCAGCCCCAGCATTTT. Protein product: CASTSSPGVQPQHF.

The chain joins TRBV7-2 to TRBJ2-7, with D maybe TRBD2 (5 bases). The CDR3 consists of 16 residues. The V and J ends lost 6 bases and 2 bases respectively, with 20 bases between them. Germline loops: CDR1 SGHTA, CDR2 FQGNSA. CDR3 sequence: CASSVSRARLTYEQYF. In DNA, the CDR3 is TGTGCCAGCAGTGTCTCGCGGGCCAGGTTGACCTACGAGCAGTACTTC.

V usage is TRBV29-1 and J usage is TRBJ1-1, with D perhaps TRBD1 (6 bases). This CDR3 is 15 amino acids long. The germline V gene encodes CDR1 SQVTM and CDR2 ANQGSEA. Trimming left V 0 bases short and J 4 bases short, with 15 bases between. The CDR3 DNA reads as TGCAGCGTTGAAGATAAACAGGGACCGATCACTGAAGCTTTCTTT. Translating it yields CSVEDKQGPITEAFF.

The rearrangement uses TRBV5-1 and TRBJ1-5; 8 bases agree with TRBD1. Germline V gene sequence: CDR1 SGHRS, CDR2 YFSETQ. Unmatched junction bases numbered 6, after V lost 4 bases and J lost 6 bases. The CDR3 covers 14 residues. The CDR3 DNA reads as TGCGCCAGCAGCCCGTCCGGGACAGGTCAGCCCCAGCATTTT. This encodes CASSPSGTGQPQHF.

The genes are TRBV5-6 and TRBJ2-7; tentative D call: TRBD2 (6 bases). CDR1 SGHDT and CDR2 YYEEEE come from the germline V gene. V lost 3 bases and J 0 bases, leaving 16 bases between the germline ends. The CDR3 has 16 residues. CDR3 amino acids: CASSSNGRESSYEQYF. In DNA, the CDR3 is TGTGCCAGCAGCTCTAATGGACGGGAGAGCTCCTACGAGCAGTACTTC.

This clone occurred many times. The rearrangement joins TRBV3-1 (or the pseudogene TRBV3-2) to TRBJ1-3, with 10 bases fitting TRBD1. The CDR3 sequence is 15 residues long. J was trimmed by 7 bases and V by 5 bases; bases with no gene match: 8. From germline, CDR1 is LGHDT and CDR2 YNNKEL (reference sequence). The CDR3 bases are TGTGCCAGCAGCACCGACAGGGGGCTAGGGAACACCATATATTTT. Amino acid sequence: CASSTDRGLGNTIYF.

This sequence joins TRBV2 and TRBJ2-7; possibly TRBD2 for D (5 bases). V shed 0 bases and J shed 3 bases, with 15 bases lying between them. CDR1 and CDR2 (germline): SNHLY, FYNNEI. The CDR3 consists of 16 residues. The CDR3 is CASSEAAASSSYEQYF. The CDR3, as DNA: TGTGCCAGCAGTGAAGCCGCCGCTAGCTCAAGCTACGAGCAGTACTTC.

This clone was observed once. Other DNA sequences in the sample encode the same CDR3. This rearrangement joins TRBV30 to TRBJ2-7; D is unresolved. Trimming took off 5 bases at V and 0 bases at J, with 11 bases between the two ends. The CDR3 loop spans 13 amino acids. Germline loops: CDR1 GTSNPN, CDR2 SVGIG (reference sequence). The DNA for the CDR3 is TGTGCCTGGTCCCCAGGTTCCTCCTACGAGCAGTACTTC. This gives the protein CAWSPGSSYEQYF.

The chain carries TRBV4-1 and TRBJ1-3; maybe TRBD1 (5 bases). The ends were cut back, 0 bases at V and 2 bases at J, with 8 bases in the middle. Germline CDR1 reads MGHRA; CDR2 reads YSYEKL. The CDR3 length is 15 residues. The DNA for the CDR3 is TGCGCCAGCAGCCAAGATGGAGGGGCTGGAAACACCATATATTTT. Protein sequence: CASSQDGGAGNTIYF.

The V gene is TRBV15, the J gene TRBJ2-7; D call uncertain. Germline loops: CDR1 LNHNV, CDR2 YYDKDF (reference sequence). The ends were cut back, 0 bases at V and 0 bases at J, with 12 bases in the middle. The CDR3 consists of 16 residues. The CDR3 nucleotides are TGTGCCACCAGCAGAGATCGGTGGGCGAGCTCCTACGAGCAGTACTTC. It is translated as CATSRDRWASSYEQYF.

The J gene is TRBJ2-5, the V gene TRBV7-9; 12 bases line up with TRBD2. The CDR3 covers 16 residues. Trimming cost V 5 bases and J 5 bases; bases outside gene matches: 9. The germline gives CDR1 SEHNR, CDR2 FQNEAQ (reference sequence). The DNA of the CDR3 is TGTGCCAGCAGCGTAACTAGCGGGGGGCCAGGGGAGACCCAGTACTTC. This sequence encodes CASSVTSGGPGETQYF.

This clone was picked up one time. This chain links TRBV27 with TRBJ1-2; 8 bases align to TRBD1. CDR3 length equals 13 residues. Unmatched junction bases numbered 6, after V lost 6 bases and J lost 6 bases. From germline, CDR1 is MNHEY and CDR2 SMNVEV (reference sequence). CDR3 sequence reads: CASRSGTGNGYTF. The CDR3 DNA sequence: TGTGCCAGCAGATCCGGGACAGGCAATGGCTACACCTTC.

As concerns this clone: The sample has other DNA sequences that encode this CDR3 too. CDR3 amino acids: CAISESGARGYTF. CDR3 DNA sequence: TGTGCCATCAGTGAGTCAGGGGCTCGGGGCTACACCTTC. The genes are TRBV10-3 and TRBJ1-2; a weak D match, TRBD1 (5 bases). Trimming left V 0 bases short and J 8 bases short, with 10 bases between. CDR3 length equals 13 residues. Germline values: CDR1 ENHRY, CDR2 SYGVKD.

The CDR3 is CAWSVHWDTPEAFF. The DNA of the CDR3 is TGTGCCTGGAGTGTACATTGGGACACCCCTGAAGCTTTCTTT. The chain recombines TRBV30 with TRBJ1-1, with D perhaps TRBD1 (6 bases). The V and J ends lost 0 bases and 6 bases respectively, with 14 bases between them. Germline CDR1 reads GTSNPN; CDR2 reads SVGIG (reference sequence). The CDR3 length is 14 residues.

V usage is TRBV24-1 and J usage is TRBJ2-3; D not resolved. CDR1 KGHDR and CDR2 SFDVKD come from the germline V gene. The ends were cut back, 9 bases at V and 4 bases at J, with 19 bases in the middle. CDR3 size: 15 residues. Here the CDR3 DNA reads TGTGCCACCGAGCTTTTTGGGCCTCGGCCAGATACGCAGTATTTT. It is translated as CATELFGPRPDTQYF.

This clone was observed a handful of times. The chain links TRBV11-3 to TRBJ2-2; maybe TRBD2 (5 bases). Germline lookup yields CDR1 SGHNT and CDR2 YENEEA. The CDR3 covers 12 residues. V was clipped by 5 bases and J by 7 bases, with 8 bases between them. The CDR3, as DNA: TGTGCCAGCAGCGGGAGCAGCGGGGAGCTGTTTTTT. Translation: CASSGSSGELFF.

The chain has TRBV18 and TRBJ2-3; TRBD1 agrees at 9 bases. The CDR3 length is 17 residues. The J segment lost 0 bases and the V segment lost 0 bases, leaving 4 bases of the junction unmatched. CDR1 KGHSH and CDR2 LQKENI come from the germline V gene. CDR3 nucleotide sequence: TGTGCCAGCTCACCACCGACAGGGGGTACTAGCACAGATACGCAGTATTTT. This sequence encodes CASSPPTGGTSTDTQYF.

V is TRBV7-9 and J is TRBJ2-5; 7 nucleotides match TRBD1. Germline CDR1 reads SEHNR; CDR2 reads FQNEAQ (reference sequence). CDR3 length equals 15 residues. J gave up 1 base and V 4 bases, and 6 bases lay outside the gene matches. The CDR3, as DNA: TGTGCCAGCAGCTCCACCCGGGACAGCCAAGAGACCCAGTACTTC. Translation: CASSSTRDSQETQYF.

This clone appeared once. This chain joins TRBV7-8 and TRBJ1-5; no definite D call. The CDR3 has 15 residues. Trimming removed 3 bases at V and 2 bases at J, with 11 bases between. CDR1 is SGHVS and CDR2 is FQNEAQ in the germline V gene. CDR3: CASSFLLRGNQPQHF. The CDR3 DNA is TGTGCCAGCAGCTTTCTTCTACGCGGCAATCAGCCCCAGCATTTT.

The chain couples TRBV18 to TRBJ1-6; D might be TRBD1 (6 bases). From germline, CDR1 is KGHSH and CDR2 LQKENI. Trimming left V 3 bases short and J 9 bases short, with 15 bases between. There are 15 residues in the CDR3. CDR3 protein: CASSPDPGASSPLHF. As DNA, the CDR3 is TGTGCCAGCTCACCTGATCCAGGGGCTAGTTCACCCCTCCACTTT. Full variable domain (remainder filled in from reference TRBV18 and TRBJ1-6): NAGVMQNPRHLVRRRGQEARLRCSPMKGHSHVYWYRQLPEEGLKFMVYLQKENIIDESGMPKERFSAEFPKEGPSILRIQQVVRGDSAAYFCASSPDPGASSPLHFGNGTRLTVT.

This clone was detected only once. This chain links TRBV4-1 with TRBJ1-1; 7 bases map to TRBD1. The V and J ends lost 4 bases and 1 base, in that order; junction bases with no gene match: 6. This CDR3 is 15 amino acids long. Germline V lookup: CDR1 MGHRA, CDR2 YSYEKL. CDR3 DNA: TGCGCCAGCAGCCGCGGAGGGGGCGGGAACACTGAAGCTTTCTTT. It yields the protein CASSRGGGGNTEAFF.

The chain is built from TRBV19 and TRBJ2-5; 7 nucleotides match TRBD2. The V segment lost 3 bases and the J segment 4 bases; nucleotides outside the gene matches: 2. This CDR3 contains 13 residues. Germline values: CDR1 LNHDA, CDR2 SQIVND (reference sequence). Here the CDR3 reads CASSIRGGETQYF. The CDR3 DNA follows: TGTGCCAGTAGTATTCGCGGGGGAGAGACCCAGTACTTC.

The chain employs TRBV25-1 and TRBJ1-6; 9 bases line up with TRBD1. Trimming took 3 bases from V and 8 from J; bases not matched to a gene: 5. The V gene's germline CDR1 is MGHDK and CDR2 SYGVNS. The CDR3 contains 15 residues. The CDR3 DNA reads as TGTGCCAGCAGTGATGACAGGGGGTTGGATTCACCCCTCCACTTT. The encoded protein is CASSDDRGLDSPLHF. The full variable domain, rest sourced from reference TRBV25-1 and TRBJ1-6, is EADIYQTPRYLVIGTGKKITLECSQTMGHDKMYWYQQDPGMELHLIHYSYGVNSTEKGDLSSESTVSRIRTEHFPLTLESARPSHTSQYLCASSDDRGLDSPLHFGNGTRLTVT.

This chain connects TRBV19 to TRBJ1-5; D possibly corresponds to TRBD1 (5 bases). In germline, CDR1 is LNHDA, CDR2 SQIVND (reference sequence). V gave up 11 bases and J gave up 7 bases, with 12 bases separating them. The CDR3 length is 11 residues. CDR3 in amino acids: CAGGDVQPQHF. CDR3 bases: TGTGCCGGGGGGGATGTGCAGCCCCAGCATTTT.

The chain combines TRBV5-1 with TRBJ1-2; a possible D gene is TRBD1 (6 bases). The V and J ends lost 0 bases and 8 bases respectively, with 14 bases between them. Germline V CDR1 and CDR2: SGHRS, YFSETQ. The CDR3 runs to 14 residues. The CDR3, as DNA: TGCGCCAGCAGCTTGGCGCCAGGGGAACCGGGCTACACCTTC. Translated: CASSLAPGEPGYTF.